These 23 T cell receptor beta chains were sequenced from one sample in a study of cytomegalovirus exposure and HLA in healthy donors. 60 Vbeta and 13 Jbeta primers were used in PCR. Assay: immunoSEQ multiplex PCR; the TCRdb copy retains only in-frame clones and omits some. The sample carries 150,000 to 250,000 clones, less than 80% recorded once. The material sequenced was PBMCs. These receptors originate from a woman under 40 in good health and CMV-seropositive.

The rearrangement uses TRBV9 and TRBJ2-7; TRBD2 matches at 8 bases. Germline V gene sequence: CDR1 SGDLS, CDR2 YYNGEE. This CDR3 spans 15 amino acids. V shed 2 bases and J 0 bases; nucleotides not matched to a gene: 4. This CDR3 is CASSVREASSYEQYF. The CDR3 region has the DNA TGTGCCAGCAGCGTGCGGGAGGCGAGCTCCTACGAGCAGTACTTC. The complete variable domain, with remaining parts taken from reference TRBV9 and TRBJ2-7, reads DSGVTQTPKHLITATGQRVTLRCSPRSGDLSVYWYQQSLDQGLQFLIQYYNGEERAKGNILERFSAQQFPDLHSELNLSSLELGDSALYFCASSVREASSYEQYFGPGTRLTVT.

This sequence joins TRBV5-6 and TRBJ2-3; a possible D gene is TRBD2 (6 bases). The CDR3 is made up of 15 amino acids. The V gene's germline CDR1 is SGHDT and CDR2 YYEEEE. With 4 bases removed from V and 2 bases from J, the gap between germline ends came to 14 bases. The CDR3 region has the DNA TGTGCCAGCAGCGGCGGGGTCCATCTCACAGATACGCAGTATTTT. This encodes CASSGGVHLTDTQYF.

The rearrangement joins TRBV6-1 to TRBJ2-1, with TRBD2 identical over 8 bases. Germline CDR1 is MNHNS and CDR2 is SASEGT. V lost 4 bases and J lost 0; bases outside the gene matches: 8. The CDR3 consists of 17 residues. Here the CDR3 reads CASSGLSGESSYNEQFF. In nucleotides, the CDR3 is TGTGCCAGCAGTGGTCTTAGCGGGGAGTCCTCCTACAATGAGCAGTTCTTC.

Here the CDR3 reads CASSPLLSGGNNEQFF. As DNA, the CDR3 is TGCGCCAGCAGCCCCCTCCTATCGGGGGGAAACAATGAGCAGTTCTTC. The gene calls are TRBV5-1 and TRBJ2-1, with 7 bases that match TRBD2. Germline trimming cut 4 bases from V and 5 bases from J; bases unmatched to any gene: 12. CDR1 and CDR2 from the germline V gene are SGHRS and YFSETQ. CDR3 length: 16 residues. The full variable domain, its missing parts supplied by reference TRBV5-1 and TRBJ2-1, is KAGVTQTPRYLIKTRGQQVTLSCSPISGHRSVSWYQQTPGQGLQFLFEYFSETQRNKGNFPGRFSGRQFSNSRSEMNVSTLELGDSALYLCASSPLLSGGNNEQFFGPGTRLTVL.

This clone has only one observation. The chain links TRBV29-1 to TRBJ1-1, with D possibly TRBD1 on 5 matching bases. V was trimmed by 5 bases and J by 5 bases, leaving 15 bases between them. Germline CDR1 is SQVTM and CDR2 is ANQGSEA. The CDR3 runs to 13 residues. CDR3 sequence: CSVINPRGTEAFF. The CDR3 DNA follows: TGCAGCGTTATCAACCCCCGGGGGACTGAAGCTTTCTTT. Supplemented by reference TRBV29-1 and TRBJ1-1, the full variable domain reads SAVISQKPSRDICQRGTSLTIQCQVDSQVTMMFWYRQQPGQSLTLIATANQGSEATYESGFVIDKFPISRPNLTFSTLTVSNMSPEDSSIYLCSVINPRGTEAFFGQGTRLTVV.

The V and J genes are TRBV30 and TRBJ2-1, with 12 bases lining up with TRBD1. V lost 1 base, J lost 5 bases, and 3 bases stayed unmatched. The CDR3 extends over 15 amino acids. The germline V gene encodes CDR1 GTSNPN and CDR2 SVGIG (reference sequence). The CDR3 region is CAWSAGTGGHNEQFF. CDR3 sequence (DNA): TGTGCCTGGAGTGCAGGGACAGGGGGCCACAATGAGCAGTTCTTC.

V is TRBV19 and J is TRBJ2-3, with 8 bases aligning to TRBD2. V shed 5 bases, J shed 7 bases, and the junction held 8 bases outside the gene matches. The CDR3 sequence is 14 residues long. Germline CDR1 reads LNHDA; CDR2 reads SQIVND (reference sequence). The CDR3 sequence is CASSGGTRRNTQYF. CDR3 coding DNA: TGTGCCAGTAGTGGGGGGACTAGACGTAATACGCAGTATTTT.

The chain carries TRBV5-1 and TRBJ1-4, with 8 bases identical to TRBD1. V gave up 2 bases and J gave up 4 bases; unmatched junction bases: 4. Germline-derived CDR1 and CDR2 are SGHRS and YFSETQ. The CDR3 length is 15 residues. In DNA, the CDR3 is TGCGCCAGCAGCTTATCAGGGGGCCTTAATGAAAAACTGTTTTTT. Translating gives CASSLSGGLNEKLFF.

The chain links TRBV27 to TRBJ2-7; TRBD1 matches 7 bases. Trimming at V came to 4 bases and at J to 3 bases, leaving 15 bases not matched to a gene. This CDR3 has 17 residues. Looked up from germline, CDR1 is MNHEY and CDR2 is SMNVEV (reference sequence). DNA of the CDR3: TGTGCCAGCAGTTCATATTCCGGGACAGTCGGTTACTACGAGCAGTACTTC. Translated, it gives CASSSYSGTVGYYEQYF.

The chain is built from TRBV4-3 and TRBJ2-7; D is perhaps TRBD2 (6 bases). V was shortened by 0 bases and J by 0 bases, with 12 bases between the two germline ends. The germline V gene encodes CDR1 LGHNA and CDR2 YSLEER. The CDR3 totals 16 residues. The CDR3 here is CASSQDRGSSSYEQYF. In DNA, the CDR3 is TGCGCCAGCAGCCAAGATCGGGGGTCAAGCTCCTACGAGCAGTACTTC.

This clone came up a few times. The junction shows a germline mismatch at one end, possibly a read error. The V call is TRBV29-1, the J call TRBJ2-5; 12 bases are shared with TRBD1. Germline assignment: CDR1 SQVTM and CDR2 ANQGSEA. CDR3 length equals 15 residues. The CDR3 DNA reads as TGCAGCGTTGAACTAGTTCAGGGACAGGGGGCGCGTATGGACTTC. It yields the protein CSVELVQGQGARMDF.

This chain joins TRBV7-2 and TRBJ2-3, with 9 bases matching TRBD2. V shed 7 bases, J shed 1 base, and the junction held 6 bases outside the gene matches. The germline gives CDR1 SGHTA, CDR2 FQGNSA. The CDR3 has 15 residues. The CDR3 sequence is CASKLAGIGTDTQYF. The CDR3 nucleotides read TGTGCCAGCAAGCTAGCGGGAATCGGCACAGATACGCAGTATTTT.

The rearrangement joins TRBV9 to TRBJ2-3, with TRBD1 identical over 8 bases. The ends lost 1 base at V and 4 bases at J; junction bases unmatched: 17. Germline V lookup: CDR1 SGDLS, CDR2 YYNGEE. CDR3 size: 19 residues. As DNA, the CDR3 is TGTGCCAGCAGCGTAACGTATTTAGTGGACAGGGAAATCCCAGATACGCAGTATTTT. Translating gives CASSVTYLVDREIPDTQYF.

The chain uses TRBV27 and TRBJ1-5; D gene ambiguous. Trimming pared 3 bases from V and 5 bases from J, leaving 8 bases between. Germline loops: CDR1 MNHEY, CDR2 SMNVEV (reference sequence). There are 13 residues in the CDR3. CDR3 residues: CASSLYLDQPQHF. The CDR3, as DNA: TGTGCCAGCAGTTTGTATCTAGATCAGCCCCAGCATTTT.

This clone occurred once. The chain recombines TRBV11-2 with TRBJ1-3; tentative D call: TRBD1 (6 bases). With 7 bases removed from V and 4 bases from J, the gap between germline ends came to 17 bases. The CDR3 extends over 15 amino acids. Looked up from germline, CDR1 is SGHAT and CDR2 is FQNNGV. This chain's CDR3 is CASTQRDIPGNTIYF. In DNA form, the CDR3 reads TGTGCCAGCACCCAGCGGGACATACCCGGAAACACCATATATTTT.

V is TRBV10-1 and J is TRBJ1-5; D unresolved. Trimming cost V 2 bases and J 4 bases, with 6 bases left between them. The germline gives CDR1 WNHNN, CDR2 SYGVQD (reference sequence). This CDR3 has 13 amino acids. This CDR3 is CASSENLNQPQHF. In nucleotides, the CDR3 is TGCGCCAGCAGTGAGAATCTGAATCAGCCCCAGCATTTT.

This chain uses TRBV9 with TRBJ1-2; D gene unclear. V lost 3 bases and J lost 5, with 14 bases in between. The CDR3 has 14 residues. Germline CDR1 and CDR2: SGDLS and YYNGEE. The chain's CDR3 is CASSESLLRYGYTF. Written as DNA, the CDR3 is TGTGCCAGCAGCGAGTCCCTCCTGAGGTATGGCTACACCTTC.

This chain uses TRBV9 with TRBJ2-7; D might be TRBD2 (6 bases). Trimming pared 0 bases from V and 5 bases from J, leaving 21 bases between. Germline V gene data show CDR1 as SGDLS and CDR2 as YYNGEE. This CDR3 contains 17 residues. The CDR3: CASSVGFAGHIVDEQYF. CDR3 bases: TGTGCCAGCAGCGTAGGCTTCGCGGGGCACATTGTTGACGAGCAGTACTTC.

This rearrangement joins TRBV4-3 to TRBJ2-1; 7 positions match TRBD1. Trimming removed 3 bases from V and 6 bases from J; junction bases left unmatched: 8. Germline V lookup: CDR1 LGHNA, CDR2 YSLEER. The CDR3 is 15 residues long. Written as DNA, the CDR3 is TGCGCCAGCAGCCAGTCCCCGGGACAGCTCAATGAGCAGTTCTTC. Its translation: CASSQSPGQLNEQFF.

This chain uses TRBV5-1 with TRBJ1-2; 7 bases align to TRBD1. V shed 0 bases and J 8 bases; nucleotides not matched to a gene: 10. This CDR3 comprises 15 residues. Germline V gene data show CDR1 as SGHRS and CDR2 as YFSETQ. CDR3: CASSLDTEGARGYTF. CDR3 nucleotides: TGCGCCAGCAGCTTGGATACGGAGGGGGCGAGGGGCTACACCTTC.

The CDR3: CASSRPPGQLNTEAFF. The CDR3 nucleotides are TGCGCCAGCAGTCGCCCACCGGGACAGCTTAACACTGAAGCTTTCTTT. The chain has TRBV23-1 and TRBJ1-1; 7 nucleotides agree with TRBD1. TRBV23-1 belongs to the ORF category, with a function that is uncertain. This CDR3 comprises 16 residues. Trimming cost V 4 bases and J 2 bases; bases outside gene matches: 10.

This clone was observed a few times. V usage is TRBV6-5 and J usage is TRBJ1-3; TRBD1 agrees at 7 bases. Germline CDR1 and CDR2: MNHEY and SVGAGI. This CDR3 has 14 amino acids. After removal of 6 bases from V and 4 bases from J, the junction contained 6 bases not matched to a gene. CDR3 DNA sequence: TGTGCCAGCAGGGGAAGGGGGCTCGGAAACACCATATATTTT. This translates into CASRGRGLGNTIYF.

The table lists this clone with a count of one. This chain connects TRBV6-5 to TRBJ2-1, with 7 bases that match TRBD1. With V trimmed by 6 bases and J by 7 bases, 6 bases remained unmatched. In germline, CDR1 is MNHEY, CDR2 SVGAGI. The CDR3 is 13 amino acids. The CDR3 protein is CASSSQGENEQFF. The CDR3 nucleotides are TGTGCCAGCAGCTCCCAGGGGGAGAATGAGCAGTTCTTC.